One and the same sample provided the 3 T cell receptor beta chains below, sequenced in a study of T-cell memory formation after mild COVID-19. MiXCR was run by TCRdb on the 5' RACE reads, yielding one entry per CDR3 protein. Counted here are approximately 300,000 distinct CDR3 sequences, 15% to 20% occurring once; the ten biggest clones make up about 20%. The sequenced material came from PBMCs or a T cell subset sorted from them (not recorded which). The receptor source for this set is a man between 18 and 35 years old who had mild COVID-19 (a few samples of this study predate the infection). Cell type and time point are not known.

The sample holds a few counts of this clonotype. V gene TRBV7-6 combines with J gene TRBJ2-3; a possible D gene is TRBD1 (6 bases). From germline, CDR1 is SGHVS and CDR2 FNYEAQ. This CDR3 contains 12 residues. Deletions cut 7 bases from V and 4 bases from J, with 9 bases between. In nucleotides, the CDR3 is TGTGCCAGCACAAACAGGGCAGATACGCAGTATTTT. Its protein product is CASTNRADTQYF.

The V and J genes are TRBV20-1 and TRBJ2-7, with TRBD1 identical over 8 bases. Losses at the gene ends were 6 bases for V and 5 bases for J; bases not matched to a gene: 9. This CDR3 is 13 amino acids long. The V gene's germline CDR1 is DFQATT and CDR2 SNEGSKA (reference sequence). DNA for the CDR3: TGCAGTGCGCGCCGCAGGGGGCGCGACGAGCAGTACTTC. It specifies CSARRRGRDEQYF.

This rearrangement joins TRBV20-1 to TRBJ2-3, with a weak D call TRBD2 (5 bases). The CDR3 has 14 residues. V dropped 3 bases and J dropped 1 base, with 11 bases sitting between them. Germline CDR1 and CDR2: DFQATT and SNEGSKA (reference sequence). The CDR3 DNA reads as TGCAGTGCTAGGGGTGATAGCGGCACAGATACGCAGTATTTT. It yields the protein CSARGDSGTDTQYF.